The 10 T cell receptor beta chains given below trace back to one sample, sequenced in a study of chemoradiotherapy in HPV16-positive cancers. Clones were read by immunoSEQ multiplex PCR, and TCRdb kept only the in-frame ones, dropping some. The data show 45,000 to 60,000 clones, more than 90% seen once. The specimen was blood, collected from a patient who underwent chemoradiotherapy. These receptor sequences come from a human donor with HPV-associated anogenital cancer.

This clone was counted once. V usage is TRBV19 and J usage is TRBJ2-3; TRBD1 matches at 7 bases. This CDR3 has 13 amino acids. Germline V lookup: CDR1 LNHDA, CDR2 SQIVND (reference sequence). Trimming at V came to 4 bases and at J to 5 bases, leaving 3 bases not matched to a gene. CDR3 amino acids: CASSSWDRDTQYF. Written as DNA, the CDR3 is TGTGCCAGTAGTAGTTGGGACAGAGATACGCAGTATTTT.

The chain links TRBV7-9 to TRBJ2-5; weak D call: TRBD1 (6 bases). The CDR3 is 13 residues long. Germline V lookup: CDR1 SEHNR, CDR2 FQNEAQ (reference sequence). Trimming stripped 1 base from V and 4 bases from J, with 7 bases between. The CDR3 nucleotides read TGTGCCAGCAGCTTAGGACAGGTAGAGACCCAGTACTTC. Its protein product is CASSLGQVETQYF.

The V call is TRBV4-3, the J call TRBJ2-7, with TRBD1 identical over 7 bases. Germline CDR1 is LGHNA and CDR2 is YSLEER. The CDR3 extends over 17 amino acids. With V trimmed by 0 bases and J by 3 bases, 11 bases remained unmatched. CDR3 in amino acids: CASSQEIVDRPYYEQYF. As DNA, the CDR3 is TGCGCCAGCAGCCAAGAAATTGTGGACAGGCCCTACTACGAGCAGTACTTC.

The chain carries TRBV18 and TRBJ2-2, with TRBD2 matching 11 bases. J gave up 0 bases and V 1 base, and 4 bases lay outside the gene matches. The CDR3 runs to 18 residues. Germline values: CDR1 KGHSH, CDR2 LQKENI. DNA of the CDR3: TGTGCCAGCTCACCACTACTAGCGGGAGACACGAACACCGGGGAGCTGTTTTTT. Translation: CASSPLLAGDTNTGELFF.

V is TRBV27 and J is TRBJ1-1; the match to TRBD1 covers 8 bases. Trimming at V came to 5 bases and at J to 1 base, leaving 6 bases not matched to a gene. CDR1 is MNHEY, CDR2 SMNVEV, per germline (reference sequence). CDR3 length equals 15 residues. Here the CDR3 reads CASSVIGTGNTEAFF. CDR3 coding DNA: TGTGCCAGCAGTGTGATCGGGACAGGGAACACTGAAGCTTTCTTT.

The V and J genes are TRBV15 and TRBJ2-5; D ambiguous. CDR1 is LNHNV, CDR2 YYDKDF, per germline (reference sequence). The V end lost 5 bases, the J end lost 5 bases, and 12 bases lay between the germline ends. The CDR3 covers 13 residues. The CDR3: CATSVRNQETQYF. CDR3 DNA: TGTGCCACCAGCGTTCGGAATCAGGAGACCCAGTACTTC.

The chain links TRBV6-5 to TRBJ1-3, with D uncertain. Germline assignment: CDR1 MNHEY and CDR2 SVGAGI. This CDR3 has 13 residues. V dropped 6 bases and J dropped 0 bases, with 6 bases sitting between them. The CDR3 is CASRRTSGNTIYF. For the CDR3, the DNA is TGTGCCAGCAGACGGACCTCTGGAAACACCATATATTTT.

This sequence joins TRBV4-3 and TRBJ2-5, with D perhaps assigned TRBD1 or TRBD2 (5 bases each). Germline loops: CDR1 LGHNA, CDR2 YSLEER. Trimming removed 4 bases at V and 5 bases at J, with 17 bases between. The CDR3 runs 15 residues. The CDR3 DNA reads as TGCGCCAGCAGCCCCGCCGGGGCTGAGGGGGAGACCCAGTACTTC. This gives the protein CASSPAGAEGETQYF.

CDR3 sequence (DNA): TGTGCCAGCAGAACTAGCGGGAGAGGGACAGATACGCAGTATTTT. Its translation is CASRTSGRGTDTQYF. The chain carries TRBV19 and TRBJ2-3; TRBD2 matches 11 bases. Germline CDR1 LNHDA, CDR2 SQIVND (reference sequence). The CDR3 totals 15 residues. V shed 9 bases and J 3 bases; nucleotides not matched to a gene: 8.

The rearrangement links TRBV6-6 to TRBJ2-7; 7 nucleotides agree with TRBD1. The CDR3 totals 13 residues. V gave up 6 bases and J gave up 5 bases; unmatched junction bases: 7. Germline V CDR1 and CDR2: MNHNY, SVGAGI (reference sequence). The CDR3: CASRRTGVNEQYF. The CDR3 DNA reads as TGTGCCAGCAGACGTACAGGGGTGAACGAGCAGTACTTC.